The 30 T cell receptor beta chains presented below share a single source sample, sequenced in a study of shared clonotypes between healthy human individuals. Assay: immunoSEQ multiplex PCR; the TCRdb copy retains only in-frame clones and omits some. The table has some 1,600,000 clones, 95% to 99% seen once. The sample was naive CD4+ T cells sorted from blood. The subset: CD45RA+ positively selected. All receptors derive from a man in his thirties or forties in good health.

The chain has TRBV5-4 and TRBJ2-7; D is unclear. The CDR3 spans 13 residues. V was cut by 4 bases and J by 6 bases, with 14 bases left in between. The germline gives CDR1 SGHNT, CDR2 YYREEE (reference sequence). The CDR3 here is CASSPLVGREQYF. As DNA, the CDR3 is TGTGCCAGCAGCCCCCTTGTAGGGCGCGAGCAGTACTTC.

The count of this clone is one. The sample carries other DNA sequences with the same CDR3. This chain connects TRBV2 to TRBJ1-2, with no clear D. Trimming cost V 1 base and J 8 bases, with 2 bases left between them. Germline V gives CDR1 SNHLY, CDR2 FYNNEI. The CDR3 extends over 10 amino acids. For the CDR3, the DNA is TGTGCCAGCAGTGAAGGGGGCTACACCTTC. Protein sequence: CASSEGGYTF. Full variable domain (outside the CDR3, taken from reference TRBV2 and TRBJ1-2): EPEVTQTPSHQVTQMGQEVILRCVPISNHLYFYWYRQILGQKVEFLVSFYNNEISEKSEIFDDQFSVERPDGSNFTLKIRSTKLEDSAMYFCASSEGGYTFGSGTRLTVV.

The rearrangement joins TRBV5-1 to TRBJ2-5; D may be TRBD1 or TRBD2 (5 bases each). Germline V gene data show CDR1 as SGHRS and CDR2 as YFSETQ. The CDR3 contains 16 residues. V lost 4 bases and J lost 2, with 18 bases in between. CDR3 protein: CASSPRFSWGQETQYF. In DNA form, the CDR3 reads TGCGCCAGCAGCCCCCGGTTTAGCTGGGGGCAAGAGACCCAGTACTTC.

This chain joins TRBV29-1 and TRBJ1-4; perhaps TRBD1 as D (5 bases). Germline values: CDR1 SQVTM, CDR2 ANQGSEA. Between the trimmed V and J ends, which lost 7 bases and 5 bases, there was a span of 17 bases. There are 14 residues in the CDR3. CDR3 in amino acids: CSARPTQGNEKLFF. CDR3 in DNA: TGCAGCGCCCGGCCCACCCAGGGAAATGAAAAACTGTTTTTT. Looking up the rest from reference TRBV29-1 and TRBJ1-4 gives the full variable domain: SAVISQKPSRDICQRGTSLTIQCQVDSQVTMMFWYRQQPGQSLTLIATANQGSEATYESGFVIDKFPISRPNLTFSTLTVSNMSPEDSSIYLCSARPTQGNEKLFFGSGTQLSVL.

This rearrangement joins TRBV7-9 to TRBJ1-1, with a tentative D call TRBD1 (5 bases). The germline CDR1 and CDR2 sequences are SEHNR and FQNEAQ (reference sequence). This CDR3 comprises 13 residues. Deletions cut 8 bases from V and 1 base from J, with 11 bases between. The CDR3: CASASQGNTEAFF. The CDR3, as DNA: TGTGCCAGCGCCTCCCAGGGGAACACTGAAGCTTTCTTT. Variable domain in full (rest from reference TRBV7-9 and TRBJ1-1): DTGVSQNPRHKITKRGQNVTFRCDPISEHNRLYWYRQTLGQGPEFLTYFQNEAQLEKSRLLSDRFSAERPKGSFSTLEIQRTEQGDSAMYLCASASQGNTEAFFGQGTRLTVV.

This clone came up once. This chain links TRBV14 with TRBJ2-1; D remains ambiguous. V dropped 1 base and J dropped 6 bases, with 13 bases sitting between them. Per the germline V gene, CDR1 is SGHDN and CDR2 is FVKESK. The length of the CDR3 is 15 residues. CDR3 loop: CASSQVIRHSNEQFF. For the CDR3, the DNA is TGTGCCAGCAGCCAAGTTATTCGACATTCCAATGAGCAGTTCTTC. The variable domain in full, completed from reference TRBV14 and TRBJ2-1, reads EAGVTQFPSHSVIEKGQTVTLRCDPISGHDNLYWYRRVMGKEIKFLLHFVKESKQDESGMPNNRFLAERTGGTYSTLKVQPAELEDSGVYFCASSQVIRHSNEQFFGPGTRLTVL.

The CDR3 DNA is TGTGCCAGCAGTGAAGCCTTACTAAACGAGCAGTACTTC. It encodes CASSEALLNEQYF. J is TRBJ2-7 and V is TRBV6-1; D remains ambiguous. This CDR3 has 13 amino acids. The V gene lost 0 bases and the J gene lost 5 bases, with 8 bases spanning the gap. CDR1 and CDR2 (germline): MNHNS, SASEGT.

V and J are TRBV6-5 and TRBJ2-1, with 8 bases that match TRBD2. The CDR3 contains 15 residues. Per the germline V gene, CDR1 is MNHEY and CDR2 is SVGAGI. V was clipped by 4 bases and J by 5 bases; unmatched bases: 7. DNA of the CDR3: TGTGCCAGCAGTTCTCCGGGAGGGCCCCACAATGAGCAGTTCTTC. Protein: CASSSPGGPHNEQFF.

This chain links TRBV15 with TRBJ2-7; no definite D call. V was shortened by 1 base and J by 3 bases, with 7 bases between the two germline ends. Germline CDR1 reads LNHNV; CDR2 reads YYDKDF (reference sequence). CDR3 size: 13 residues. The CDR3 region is CATSRGSFYEQYF. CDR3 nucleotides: TGTGCCACCAGCAGAGGGAGTTTCTACGAGCAGTACTTC.

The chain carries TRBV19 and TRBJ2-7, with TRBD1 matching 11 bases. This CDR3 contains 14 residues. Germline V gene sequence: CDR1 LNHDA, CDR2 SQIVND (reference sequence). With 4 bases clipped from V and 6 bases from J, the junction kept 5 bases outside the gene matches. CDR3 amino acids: CASSSGQGASEQYF. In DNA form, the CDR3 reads TGTGCCAGTAGTAGCGGACAGGGGGCGAGCGAGCAGTACTTC.

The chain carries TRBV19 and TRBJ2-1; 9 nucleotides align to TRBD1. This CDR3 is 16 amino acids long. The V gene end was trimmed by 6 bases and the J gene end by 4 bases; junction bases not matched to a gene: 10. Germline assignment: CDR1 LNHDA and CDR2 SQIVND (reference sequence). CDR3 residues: CASRRDRGDGYNEQFF. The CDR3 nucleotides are TGTGCCAGTAGGCGAGACAGGGGGGACGGGTACAATGAGCAGTTCTTC.

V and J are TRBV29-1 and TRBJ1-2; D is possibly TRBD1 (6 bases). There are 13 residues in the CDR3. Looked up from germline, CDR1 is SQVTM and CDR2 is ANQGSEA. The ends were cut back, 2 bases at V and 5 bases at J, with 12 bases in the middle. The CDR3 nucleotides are TGCAGCGTTGAAATCGGGGGCGGGTATGGCTACACCTTC. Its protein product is CSVEIGGGYGYTF. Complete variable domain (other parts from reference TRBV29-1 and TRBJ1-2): SAVISQKPSRDICQRGTSLTIQCQVDSQVTMMFWYRQQPGQSLTLIATANQGSEATYESGFVIDKFPISRPNLTFSTLTVSNMSPEDSSIYLCSVEIGGGYGYTFGSGTRLTVV.

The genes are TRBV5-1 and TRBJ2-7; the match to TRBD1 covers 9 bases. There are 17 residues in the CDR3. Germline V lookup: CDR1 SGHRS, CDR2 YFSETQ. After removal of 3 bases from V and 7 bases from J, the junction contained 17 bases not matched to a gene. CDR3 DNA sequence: TGCGCCAGCAGCTCCCTCTTCTCCGGGACAGGGAATTCAGAGCAGTACTTC. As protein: CASSSLFSGTGNSEQYF. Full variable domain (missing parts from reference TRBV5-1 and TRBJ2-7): KAGVTQTPRYLIKTRGQQVTLSCSPISGHRSVSWYQQTPGQGLQFLFEYFSETQRNKGNFPGRFSGRQFSNSRSEMNVSTLELGDSALYLCASSSLFSGTGNSEQYFGPGTRLTVT.

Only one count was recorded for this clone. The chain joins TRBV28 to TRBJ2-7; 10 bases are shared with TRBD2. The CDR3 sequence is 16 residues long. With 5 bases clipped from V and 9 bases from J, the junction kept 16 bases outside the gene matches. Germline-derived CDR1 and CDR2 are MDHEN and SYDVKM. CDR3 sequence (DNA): TGTGCCAGCAGTACACCCCCCCTAGCGGGAGCTTCCGGGCAGTACTTC. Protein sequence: CASSTPPLAGASGQYF.

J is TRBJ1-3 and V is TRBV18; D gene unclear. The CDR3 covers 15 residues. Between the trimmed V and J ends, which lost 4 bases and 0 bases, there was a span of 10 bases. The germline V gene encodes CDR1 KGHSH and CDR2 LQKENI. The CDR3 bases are TGTGCCAGCTCACTCCAAGGGAGCTCTGGAAACACCATATATTTT. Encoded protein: CASSLQGSSGNTIYF. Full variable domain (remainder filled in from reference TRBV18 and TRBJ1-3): NAGVMQNPRHLVRRRGQEARLRCSPMKGHSHVYWYRQLPEEGLKFMVYLQKENIIDESGMPKERFSAEFPKEGPSILRIQQVVRGDSAAYFCASSLQGSSGNTIYFGEGSWLTVV.

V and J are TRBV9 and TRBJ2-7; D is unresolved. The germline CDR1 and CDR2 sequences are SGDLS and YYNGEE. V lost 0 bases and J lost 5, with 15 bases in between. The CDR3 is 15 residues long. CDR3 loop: CASSVVDGDSDEQYF. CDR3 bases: TGTGCCAGCAGCGTAGTCGACGGAGACTCGGACGAGCAGTACTTC.

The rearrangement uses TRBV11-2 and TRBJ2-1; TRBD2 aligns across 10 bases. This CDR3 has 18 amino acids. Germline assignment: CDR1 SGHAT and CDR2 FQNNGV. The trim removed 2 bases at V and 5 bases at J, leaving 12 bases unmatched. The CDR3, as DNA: TGTGCCAGCAGCTTAAGGTGGGGGGAGACTAGCGGGCACAATGAGCAGTTCTTC. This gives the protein CASSLRWGETSGHNEQFF.

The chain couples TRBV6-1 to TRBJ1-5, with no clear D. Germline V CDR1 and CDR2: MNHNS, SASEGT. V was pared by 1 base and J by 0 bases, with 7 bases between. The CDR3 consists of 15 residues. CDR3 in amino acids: CASSEGPYSNQPQHF. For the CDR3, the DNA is TGTGCCAGCAGTGAAGGACCTTATAGCAATCAGCCCCAGCATTTT.

The CDR3 spells CASSLLRGATNEKLFF. Here the CDR3 DNA reads TGCGCCAGCAGTTTGCTAAGGGGAGCAACTAATGAAAAACTGTTTTTT. The V call is TRBV5-1, the J call TRBJ1-4, with D possibly being TRBD1 (5 bases). The germline CDR1 and CDR2 sequences are SGHRS and YFSETQ. The CDR3 covers 16 residues. V lost 5 bases and J lost 0, with 14 bases in between.

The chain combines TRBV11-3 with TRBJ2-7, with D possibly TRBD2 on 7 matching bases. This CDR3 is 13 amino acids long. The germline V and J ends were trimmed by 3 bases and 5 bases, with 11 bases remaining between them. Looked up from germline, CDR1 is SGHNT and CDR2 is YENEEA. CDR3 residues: CASSFGGLDEQYF. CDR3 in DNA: TGTGCCAGCAGCTTCGGGGGGCTCGACGAGCAGTACTTC.

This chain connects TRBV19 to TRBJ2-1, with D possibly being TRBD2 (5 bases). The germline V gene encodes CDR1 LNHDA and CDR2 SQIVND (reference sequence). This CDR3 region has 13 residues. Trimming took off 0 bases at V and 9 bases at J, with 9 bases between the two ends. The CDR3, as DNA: TGTGCCAGTAGTATAGATCCGAGGGTTGAGCAGTTCTTC. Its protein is CASSIDPRVEQFF. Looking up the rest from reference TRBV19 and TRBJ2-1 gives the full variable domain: DGGITQSPKYLFRKEGQNVTLSCEQNLNHDAMYWYRQDPGQGLRLIYYSQIVNDFQKGDIAEGYSVSREKKESFPLTVTSAQKNPTAFYLCASSIDPRVEQFFGPGTRLTVL.

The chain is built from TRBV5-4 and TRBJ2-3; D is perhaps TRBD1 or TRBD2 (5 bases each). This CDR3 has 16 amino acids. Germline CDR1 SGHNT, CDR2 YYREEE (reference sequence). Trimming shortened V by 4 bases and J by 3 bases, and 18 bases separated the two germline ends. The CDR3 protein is CASSLAGDPGTDTQYF. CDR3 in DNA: TGTGCCAGCAGCCTGGCTGGGGACCCAGGTACAGATACGCAGTATTTT.

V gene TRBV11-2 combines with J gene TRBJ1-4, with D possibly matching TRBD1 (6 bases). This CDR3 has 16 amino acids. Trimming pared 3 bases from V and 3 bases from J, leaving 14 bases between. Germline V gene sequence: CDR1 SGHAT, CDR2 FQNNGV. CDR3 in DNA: TGTGCCAGCAGCTTGAAGTTAGGGGGGTCTAATGAAAAACTGTTTTTT. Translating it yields CASSLKLGGSNEKLFF.

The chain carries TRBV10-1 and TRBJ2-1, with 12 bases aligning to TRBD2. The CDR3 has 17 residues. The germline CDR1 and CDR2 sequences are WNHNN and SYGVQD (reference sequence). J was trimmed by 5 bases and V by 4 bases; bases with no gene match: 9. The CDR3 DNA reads TGCGCCAGCAGTGGGATGACTAGCGGGAGTATCCACAATGAGCAGTTCTTC. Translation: CASSGMTSGSIHNEQFF.

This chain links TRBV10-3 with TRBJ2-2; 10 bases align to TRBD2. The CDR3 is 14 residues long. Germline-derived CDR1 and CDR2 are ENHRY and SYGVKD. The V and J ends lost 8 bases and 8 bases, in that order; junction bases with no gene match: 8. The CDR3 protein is CAIGSLAGDGELFF. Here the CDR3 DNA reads TGTGCCATCGGAAGCCTAGCGGGAGATGGGGAGCTGTTTTTT.

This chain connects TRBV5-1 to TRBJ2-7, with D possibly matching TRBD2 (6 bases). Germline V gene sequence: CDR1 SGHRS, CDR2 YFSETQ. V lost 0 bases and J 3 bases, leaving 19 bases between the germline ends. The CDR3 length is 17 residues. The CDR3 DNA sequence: TGCGCCAGCAGCTTGGCCTCCGGGGGAGCACAGATCTACGAGCAGTACTTC. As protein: CASSLASGGAQIYEQYF.

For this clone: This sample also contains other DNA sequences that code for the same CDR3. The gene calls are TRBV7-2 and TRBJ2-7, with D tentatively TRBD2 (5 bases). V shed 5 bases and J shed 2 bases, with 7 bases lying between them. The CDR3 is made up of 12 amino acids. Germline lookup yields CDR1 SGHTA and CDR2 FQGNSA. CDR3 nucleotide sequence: TGTGCCAGCAGCCGGGAAACCTACGAGCAGTACTTC. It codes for CASSRETYEQYF.

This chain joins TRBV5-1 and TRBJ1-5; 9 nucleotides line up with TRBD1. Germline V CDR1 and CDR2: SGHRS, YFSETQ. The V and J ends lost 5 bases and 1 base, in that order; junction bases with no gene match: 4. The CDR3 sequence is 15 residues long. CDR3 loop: CASSKGQGSNQPQHF. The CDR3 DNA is TGCGCCAGCAGTAAGGGACAGGGAAGCAATCAGCCCCAGCATTTT.

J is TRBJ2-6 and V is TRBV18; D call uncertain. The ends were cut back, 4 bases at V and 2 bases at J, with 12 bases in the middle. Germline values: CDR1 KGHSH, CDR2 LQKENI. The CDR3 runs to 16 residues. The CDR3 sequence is CASSLRHFAGANVLTF. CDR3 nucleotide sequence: TGTGCCAGCTCACTACGACACTTCGCTGGGGCCAACGTCCTGACTTTC.

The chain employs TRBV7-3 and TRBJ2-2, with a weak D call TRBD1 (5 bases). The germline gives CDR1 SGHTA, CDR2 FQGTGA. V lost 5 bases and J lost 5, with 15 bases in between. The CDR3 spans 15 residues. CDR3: CASSTSGFNTGELFF. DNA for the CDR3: TGTGCCAGCAGCACCTCAGGGTTTAATACCGGGGAGCTGTTTTTT.